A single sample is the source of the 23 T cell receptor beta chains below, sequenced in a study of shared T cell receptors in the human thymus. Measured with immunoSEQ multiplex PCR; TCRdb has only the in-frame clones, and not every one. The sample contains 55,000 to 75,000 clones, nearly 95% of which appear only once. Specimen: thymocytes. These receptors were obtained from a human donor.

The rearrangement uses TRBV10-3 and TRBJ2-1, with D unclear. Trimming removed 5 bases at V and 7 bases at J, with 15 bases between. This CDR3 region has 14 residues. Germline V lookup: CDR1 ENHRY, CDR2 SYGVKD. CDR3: CAISPVLVGNEQFF. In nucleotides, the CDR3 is TGTGCCATCAGTCCGGTCCTAGTGGGGAATGAGCAGTTCTTC.

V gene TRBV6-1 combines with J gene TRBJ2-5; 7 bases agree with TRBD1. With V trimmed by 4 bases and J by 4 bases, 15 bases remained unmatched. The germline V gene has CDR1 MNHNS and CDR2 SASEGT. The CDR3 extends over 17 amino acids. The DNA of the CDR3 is TGTGCCAGCAGTGGACAGGGAGTAGGAAATCGTCTAGAGACCCAGTACTTC. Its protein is CASSGQGVGNRLETQYF.

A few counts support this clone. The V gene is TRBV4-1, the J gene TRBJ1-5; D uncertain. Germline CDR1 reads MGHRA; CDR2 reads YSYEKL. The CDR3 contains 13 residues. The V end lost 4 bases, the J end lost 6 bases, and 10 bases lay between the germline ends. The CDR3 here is CASSLKSGQPQHF. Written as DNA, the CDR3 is TGCGCCAGCAGCCTAAAATCGGGTCAGCCCCAGCATTTT.

The CDR3 reads CASSGRTSGGYNEQFF. DNA of the CDR3: TGTGCCAGCAGCGGGAGGACTAGCGGGGGGTACAATGAGCAGTTCTTC. V usage is TRBV5-6 and J usage is TRBJ2-1, with 14 bases lining up with TRBD2. V lost 4 bases and J lost 4; bases outside the gene matches: 4. The CDR3 is 16 amino acids. Germline loops: CDR1 SGHDT, CDR2 YYEEEE.

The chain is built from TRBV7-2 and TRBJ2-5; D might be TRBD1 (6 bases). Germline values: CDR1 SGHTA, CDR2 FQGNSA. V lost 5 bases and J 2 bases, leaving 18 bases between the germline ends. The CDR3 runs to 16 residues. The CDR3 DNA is TGTGCCAGCAGCCCTCGGTGGGGGCTGGTACAAGAGACCCAGTACTTC. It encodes CASSPRWGLVQETQYF.

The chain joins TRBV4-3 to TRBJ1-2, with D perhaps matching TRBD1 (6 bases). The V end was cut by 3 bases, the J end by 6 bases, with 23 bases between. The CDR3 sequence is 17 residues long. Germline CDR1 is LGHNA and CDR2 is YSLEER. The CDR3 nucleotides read TGCGCCAGCAGCCAGGAGTGCTGTGACGGGGGCGGAAATGGCTACACCTTC. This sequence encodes CASSQECCDGGGNGYTF.

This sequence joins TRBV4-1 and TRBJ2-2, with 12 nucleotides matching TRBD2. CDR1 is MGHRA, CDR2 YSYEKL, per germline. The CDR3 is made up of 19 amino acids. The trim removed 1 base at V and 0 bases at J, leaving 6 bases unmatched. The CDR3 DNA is TGCGCCAGCAGCCAAGTGAAACTAGCGGGGGGTCCGAACACCGGGGAGCTGTTTTTT. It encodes CASSQVKLAGGPNTGELFF.

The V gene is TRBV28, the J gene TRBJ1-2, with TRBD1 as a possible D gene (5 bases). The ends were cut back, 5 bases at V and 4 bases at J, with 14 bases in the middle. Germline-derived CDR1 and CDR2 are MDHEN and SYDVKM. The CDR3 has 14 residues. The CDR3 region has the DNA TGTGCCAGCAGTCGGTACCGACAGTTCTATGGCTACACCTTC. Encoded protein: CASSRYRQFYGYTF.

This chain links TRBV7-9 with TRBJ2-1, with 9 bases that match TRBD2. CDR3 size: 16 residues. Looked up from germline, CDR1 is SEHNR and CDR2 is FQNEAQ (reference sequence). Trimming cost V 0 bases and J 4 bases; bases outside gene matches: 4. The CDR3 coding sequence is TGTGCCAGCAGCTTAGCGCGGCGGGGGGGTTACAATGAGCAGTTCTTC. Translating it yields CASSLARRGGYNEQFF.

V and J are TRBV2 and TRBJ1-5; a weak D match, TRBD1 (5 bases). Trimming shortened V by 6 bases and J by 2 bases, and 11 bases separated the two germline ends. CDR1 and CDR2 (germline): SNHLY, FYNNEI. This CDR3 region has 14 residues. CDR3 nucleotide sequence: TGTGCCAGCAGATCTCGGGACGGCAATCAGCCCCAGCATTTT. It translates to CASRSRDGNQPQHF.

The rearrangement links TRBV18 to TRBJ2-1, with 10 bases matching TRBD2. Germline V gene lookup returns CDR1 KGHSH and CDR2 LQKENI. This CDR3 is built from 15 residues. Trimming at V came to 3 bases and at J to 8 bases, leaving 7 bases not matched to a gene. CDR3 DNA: TGTGCCAGCTCACCGGTCCTAGCGGGGGTCGATGAGCAGTTCTTC. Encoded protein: CASSPVLAGVDEQFF.

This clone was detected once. CDR3 protein: CASSIVQTAEAFF. CDR3 coding DNA: TGTGCCAGTAGTATCGTACAGACGGCTGAAGCTTTCTTT. The genes are TRBV19 and TRBJ1-1; D is ambiguous. The CDR3 totals 13 residues. The germline V gene has CDR1 LNHDA and CDR2 SQIVND (reference sequence). V lost 3 bases to trimming and J lost 6 bases, with 11 bases between them.

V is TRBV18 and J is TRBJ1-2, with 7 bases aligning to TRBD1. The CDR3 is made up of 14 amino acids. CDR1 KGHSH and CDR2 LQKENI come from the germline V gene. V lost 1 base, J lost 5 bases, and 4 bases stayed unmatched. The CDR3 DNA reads TGTGCCAGCTCACCACTCGGGACAGAGTATGGCTACACCTTC. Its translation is CASSPLGTEYGYTF. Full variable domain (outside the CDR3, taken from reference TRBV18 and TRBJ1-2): NAGVMQNPRHLVRRRGQEARLRCSPMKGHSHVYWYRQLPEEGLKFMVYLQKENIIDESGMPKERFSAEFPKEGPSILRIQQVVRGDSAAYFCASSPLGTEYGYTFGSGTRLTVV.

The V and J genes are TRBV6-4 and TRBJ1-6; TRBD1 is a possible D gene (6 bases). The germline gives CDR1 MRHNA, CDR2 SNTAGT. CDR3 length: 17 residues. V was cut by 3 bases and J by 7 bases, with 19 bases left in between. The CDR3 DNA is TGTGCCAGCAGTGATTTCGAGTATAAGGGACACAATTCACCCCTCCACTTT. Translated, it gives CASSDFEYKGHNSPLHF.

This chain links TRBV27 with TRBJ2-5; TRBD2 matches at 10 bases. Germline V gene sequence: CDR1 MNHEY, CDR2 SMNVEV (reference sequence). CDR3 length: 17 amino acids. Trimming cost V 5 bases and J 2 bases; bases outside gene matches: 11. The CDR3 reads CASSPEASGGPQETQYF. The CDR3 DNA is TGTGCCAGCAGTCCAGAAGCTAGCGGGGGACCGCAAGAGACCCAGTACTTC.

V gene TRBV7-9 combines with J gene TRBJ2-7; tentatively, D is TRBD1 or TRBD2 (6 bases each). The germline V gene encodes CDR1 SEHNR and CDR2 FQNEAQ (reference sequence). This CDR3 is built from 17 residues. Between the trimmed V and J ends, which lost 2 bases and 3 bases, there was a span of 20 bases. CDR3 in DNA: TGTGCCAGCAGCTTATTTCGTCCACAGGGAGGTGGCTACGAGCAGTACTTC. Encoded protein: CASSLFRPQGGGYEQYF.

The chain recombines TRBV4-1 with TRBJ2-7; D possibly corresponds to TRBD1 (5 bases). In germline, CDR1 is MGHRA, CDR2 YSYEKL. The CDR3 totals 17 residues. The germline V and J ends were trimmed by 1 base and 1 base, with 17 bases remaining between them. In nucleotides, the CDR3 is TGCGCCAGCAGCCAAGGGGCCAGTGGGGCCCGATCCTACGAGCAGTACTTC. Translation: CASSQGASGARSYEQYF.

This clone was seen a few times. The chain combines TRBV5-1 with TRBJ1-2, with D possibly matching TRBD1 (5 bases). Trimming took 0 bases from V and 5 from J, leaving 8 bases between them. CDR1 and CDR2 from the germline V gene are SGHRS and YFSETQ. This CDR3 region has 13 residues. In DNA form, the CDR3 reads TGCGCCAGCAGCTTGGACGGGGGGTATGGCTACACCTTC. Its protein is CASSLDGGYGYTF. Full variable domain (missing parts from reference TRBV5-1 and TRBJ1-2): KAGVTQTPRYLIKTRGQQVTLSCSPISGHRSVSWYQQTPGQGLQFLFEYFSETQRNKGNFPGRFSGRQFSNSRSEMNVSTLELGDSALYLCASSLDGGYGYTFGSGTRLTVV.

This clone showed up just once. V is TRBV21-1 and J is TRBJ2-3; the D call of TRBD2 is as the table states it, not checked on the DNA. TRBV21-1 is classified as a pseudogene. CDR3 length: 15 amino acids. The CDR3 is CASSKPSGGTDTQYF. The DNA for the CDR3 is TGTGCCAGCAGCAAACCTAGCGGGGGGACAGATACGCAGTATTTT.

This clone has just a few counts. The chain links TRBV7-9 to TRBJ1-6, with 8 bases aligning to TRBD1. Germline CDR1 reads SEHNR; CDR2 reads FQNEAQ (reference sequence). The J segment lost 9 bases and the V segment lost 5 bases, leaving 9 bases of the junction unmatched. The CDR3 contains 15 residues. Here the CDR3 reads CASSPGTGGGSPLHF. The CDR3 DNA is TGTGCCAGCAGCCCCGGGACAGGCGGGGGTTCACCCCTCCACTTT.

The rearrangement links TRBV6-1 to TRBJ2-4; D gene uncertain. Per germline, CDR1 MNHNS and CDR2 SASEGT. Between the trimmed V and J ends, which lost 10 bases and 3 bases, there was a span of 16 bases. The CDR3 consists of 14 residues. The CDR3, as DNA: TGTGCCACCCTCAGCAGGTTCCTCAAAAACATTCAGTACTTC. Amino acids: CATLSRFLKNIQYF.

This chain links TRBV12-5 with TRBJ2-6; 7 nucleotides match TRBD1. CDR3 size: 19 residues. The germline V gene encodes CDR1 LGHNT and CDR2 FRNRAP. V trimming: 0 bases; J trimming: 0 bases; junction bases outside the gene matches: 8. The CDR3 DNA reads TGTGCTAGTGGTTTGGTACCCCGGACAGGACTCTCTGGGGCCAACGTCCTGACTTTC. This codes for CASGLVPRTGLSGANVLTF.

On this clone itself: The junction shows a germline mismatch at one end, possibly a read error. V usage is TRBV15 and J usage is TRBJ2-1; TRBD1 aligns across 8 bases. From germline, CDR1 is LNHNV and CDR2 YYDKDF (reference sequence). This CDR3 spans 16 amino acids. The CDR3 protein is CATSRARDRTTNVQFF. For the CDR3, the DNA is TGTGCCACCAGCAGAGCCCGGGACAGGACTACAAATGTGCAGTTCTTC.